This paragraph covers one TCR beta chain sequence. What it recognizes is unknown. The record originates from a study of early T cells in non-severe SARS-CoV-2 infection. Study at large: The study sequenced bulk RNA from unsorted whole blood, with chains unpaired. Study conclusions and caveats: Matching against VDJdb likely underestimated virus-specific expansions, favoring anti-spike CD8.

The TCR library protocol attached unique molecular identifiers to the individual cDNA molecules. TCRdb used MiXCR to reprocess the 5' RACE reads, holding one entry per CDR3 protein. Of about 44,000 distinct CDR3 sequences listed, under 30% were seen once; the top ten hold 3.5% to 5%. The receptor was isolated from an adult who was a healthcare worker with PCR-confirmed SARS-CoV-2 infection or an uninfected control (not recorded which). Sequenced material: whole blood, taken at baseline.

CDR3 protein: CASSLLGEGTEAFF. CDR3 DNA: TGTGCCAGCAGTTTATTGGGGGAAGGCACTGAAGCTTTCTTT. The chain couples TRBV27 to TRBJ1-1; possibly TRBD1 for D (5 bases). V lost 1 base and J lost 4, with 10 bases in between. In germline, CDR1 is MNHEY, CDR2 SMNVEV (reference sequence). The length of the CDR3 is 14 residues.